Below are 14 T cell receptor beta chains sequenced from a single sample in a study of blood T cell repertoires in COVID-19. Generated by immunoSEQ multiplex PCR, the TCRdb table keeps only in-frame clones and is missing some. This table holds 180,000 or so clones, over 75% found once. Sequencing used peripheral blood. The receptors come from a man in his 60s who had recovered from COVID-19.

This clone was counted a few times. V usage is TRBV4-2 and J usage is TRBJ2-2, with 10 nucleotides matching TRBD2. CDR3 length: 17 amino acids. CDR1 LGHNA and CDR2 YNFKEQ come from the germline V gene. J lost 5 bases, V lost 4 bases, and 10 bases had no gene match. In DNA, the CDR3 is TGTGCCAGCAGCCCAGGCAGCGGGGGGGTTAGGACCGGGGAGCTGTTTTTT. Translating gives CASSPGSGGVRTGELFF.

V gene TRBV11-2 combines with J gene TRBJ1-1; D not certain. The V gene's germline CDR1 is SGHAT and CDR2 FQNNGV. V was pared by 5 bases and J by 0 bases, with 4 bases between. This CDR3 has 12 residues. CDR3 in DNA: TGTGCCAGCAGCCGGTTGAACACTGAAGCTTTCTTT. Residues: CASSRLNTEAFF.

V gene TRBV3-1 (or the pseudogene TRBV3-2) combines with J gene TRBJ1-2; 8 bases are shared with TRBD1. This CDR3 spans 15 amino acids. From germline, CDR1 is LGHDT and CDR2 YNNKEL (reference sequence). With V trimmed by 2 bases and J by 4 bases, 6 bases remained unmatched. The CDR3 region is CASSQRDRLPYGYTF. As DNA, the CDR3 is TGTGCCAGCAGCCAACGGGACAGGCTTCCCTATGGCTACACCTTC.

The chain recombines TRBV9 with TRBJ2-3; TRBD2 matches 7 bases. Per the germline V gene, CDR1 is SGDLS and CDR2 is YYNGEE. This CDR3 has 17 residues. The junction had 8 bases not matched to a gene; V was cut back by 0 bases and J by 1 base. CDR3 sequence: CASSVVGGGTGTDTQYF. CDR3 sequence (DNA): TGTGCCAGCAGCGTAGTTGGGGGGGGGACCGGCACAGATACGCAGTATTTT.

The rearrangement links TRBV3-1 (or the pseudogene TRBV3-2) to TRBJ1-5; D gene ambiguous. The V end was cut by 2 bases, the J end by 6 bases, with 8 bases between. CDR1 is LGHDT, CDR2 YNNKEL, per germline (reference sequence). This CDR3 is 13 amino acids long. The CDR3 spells CASSQSGSQPQHF. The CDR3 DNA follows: TGTGCCAGCAGCCAATCCGGGAGTCAGCCCCAGCATTTT.

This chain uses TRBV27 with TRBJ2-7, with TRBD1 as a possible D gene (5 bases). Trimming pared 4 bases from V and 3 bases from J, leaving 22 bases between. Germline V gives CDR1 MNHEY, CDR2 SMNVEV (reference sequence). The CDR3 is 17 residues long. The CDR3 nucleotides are TGTGCCAGCAGTTCTCCAAGAACAGGCCATTATGGCTACGAGCAGTACTTC. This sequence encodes CASSSPRTGHYGYEQYF.

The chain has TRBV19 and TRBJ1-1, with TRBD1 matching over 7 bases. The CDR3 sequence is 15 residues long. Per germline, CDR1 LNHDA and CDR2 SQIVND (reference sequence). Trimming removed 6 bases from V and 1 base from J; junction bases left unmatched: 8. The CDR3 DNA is TGTGCCAGTAGCAAGAGGACAGGAGGGAACACTGAAGCTTTCTTT. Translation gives CASSKRTGGNTEAFF.

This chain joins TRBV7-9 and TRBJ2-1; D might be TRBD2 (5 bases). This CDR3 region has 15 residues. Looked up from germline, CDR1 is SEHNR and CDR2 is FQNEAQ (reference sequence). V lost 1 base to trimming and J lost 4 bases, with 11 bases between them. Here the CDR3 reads CASSLVRDLYNEQFF. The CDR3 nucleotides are TGTGCCAGCAGCTTAGTTCGGGATTTATACAATGAGCAGTTCTTC.

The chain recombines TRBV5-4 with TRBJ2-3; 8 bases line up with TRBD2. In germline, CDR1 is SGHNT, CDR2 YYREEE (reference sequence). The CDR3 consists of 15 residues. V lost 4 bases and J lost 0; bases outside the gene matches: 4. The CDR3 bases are TGTGCCAGCAGCGACACTAGCGGTAGCACAGATACGCAGTATTTT. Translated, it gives CASSDTSGSTDTQYF.

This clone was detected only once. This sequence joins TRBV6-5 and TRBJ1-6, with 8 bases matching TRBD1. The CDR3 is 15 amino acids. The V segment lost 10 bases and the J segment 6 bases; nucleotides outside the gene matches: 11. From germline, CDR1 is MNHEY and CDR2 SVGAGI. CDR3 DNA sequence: TGTGCCACCCGACAGGGGTGGTCGCTTAATTCACCCCTCCACTTT. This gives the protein CATRQGWSLNSPLHF.

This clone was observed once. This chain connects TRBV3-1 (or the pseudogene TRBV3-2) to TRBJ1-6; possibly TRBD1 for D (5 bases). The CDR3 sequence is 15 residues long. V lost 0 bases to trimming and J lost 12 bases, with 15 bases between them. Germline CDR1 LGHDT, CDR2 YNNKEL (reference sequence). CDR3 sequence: CASSQDARDSLPLHF. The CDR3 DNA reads TGTGCCAGCAGCCAAGATGCCAGGGACTCTTTACCCCTCCACTTT.

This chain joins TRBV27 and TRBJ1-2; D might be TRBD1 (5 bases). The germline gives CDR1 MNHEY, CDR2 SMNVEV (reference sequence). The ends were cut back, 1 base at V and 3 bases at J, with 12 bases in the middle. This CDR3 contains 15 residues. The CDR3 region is CASSLYRGGDYGYTF. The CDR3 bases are TGTGCCAGCAGTTTATATCGGGGCGGGGACTATGGCTACACCTTC.

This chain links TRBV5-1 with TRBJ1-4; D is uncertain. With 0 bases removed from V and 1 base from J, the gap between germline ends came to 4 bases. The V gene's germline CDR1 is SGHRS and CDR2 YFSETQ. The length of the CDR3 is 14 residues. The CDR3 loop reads CASSLARTNEKLFF. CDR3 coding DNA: TGCGCCAGCAGCTTGGCGCGAACTAATGAAAAACTGTTTTTT.

The CDR3 sequence: CATSGGGTGETQYF. CDR3 DNA: TGTGCCACCAGCGGGGGGGGTACAGGGGAGACCCAGTACTTC. The genes are TRBV15 and TRBJ2-5; D may be TRBD2 (7 bases). There are 14 residues in the CDR3. The germline CDR1 and CDR2 sequences are LNHNV and YYDKDF (reference sequence). The V gene lost 5 bases and the J gene lost 5 bases, with 15 bases spanning the gap.